The rows below give T cell receptor beta chains drawn from one sample of a study of T cells in Graves' hyperthyroidism and ophthalmopathy. MiXCR, run by TCRdb on the multiplex PCR reads, gives a single entry per CDR3 protein. This sample has 500,000 to 600,000 distinct CDR3 sequences, with roughly 50% found just once. The sample consisted of peripheral blood or thyroid tissue (not recorded which). These TCRs come from a woman aged 18-29 years with Graves' hyperthyroidism. The CDR3 runs from the conserved cysteine through the conserved F or W. D genes are given only for firm matches. Only some rows state a clone size, as once, few, many or a class for expanded clones.

clone size	J gene	D gene	V gene	CDR3 protein	CDR3 DNA
NA	TRBJ1-4	TRBD1	TRBV6-4	CASNRGSTGRHEKLFF	TGTGCCAGCAATCGAGGGTCGACAGGGCGACATGAAAAACTGTTTTTT
many	TRBJ1-1	NA	TRBV5-8	CASSPGTLEAFF	TGTGCCAGCAGCCCCGGGACACTTGAAGCTTTCTTT
many	TRBJ1-5	TRBD1	TRBV2	CASSRTGGYSNQPQHF	TGTGCCAGCAGTAGGACAGGGGGGTATAGCAATCAGCCCCAGCATTTT
NA	TRBJ2-7	NA	TRBV12-3/TRBV12-4	CASSLFWGSYYEQYF	TGTGCCAGCAGTTTATTTTGGGGGTCCTACTACGAGCAGTACTTC
NA	TRBJ1-1	NA	TRBV5-1	CASSFAGPTFSGNTEAFF	TGCGCCAGCAGCTTTGCGGGTCCAACCTTCTCTGGAAACACTGAAGCTTTCTTT
NA	TRBJ1-2	NA	TRBV7-9	CASSYSGRETAVGYGYTF	TGTGCCAGCAGCTATAGCGGGAGGGAAACGGCAGTCGGCTATGGCTACACCTTC
NA	TRBJ2-7	TRBD2	TRBV5-1	CASSWDLLAGAEEQYF	TGCGCCAGCAGCTGGGACCTACTAGCGGGGGCGGAGGAGCAGTACTTC
NA	TRBJ1-2	TRBD1	TRBV12-3/TRBV12-4	CGSSDRGQLAGYTF	TGTGGCAGCAGCGACAGGGGACAACTGGCAGGCTACACCTTC
NA	TRBJ1-5	TRBD1	TRBV29-1	CSVGQANQPQHF	TGCAGCGTCGGACAGGCGAATCAGCCCCAGCATTTT
many	TRBJ1-1	NA	TRBV7-9	CARQGWDTEAFF	TGTGCCAGACAGGGTTGGGACACTGAAGCTTTCTTT
many	TRBJ2-5	NA	TRBV6-5	CASSYFGDETQYF	TGTGCCAGCAGTTACTTTGGGGACGAGACCCAGTACTTC
NA	TRBJ1-5	NA	TRBV12-3/TRBV12-4	CASSYLGLDKGPQHF	TGTGCCAGCAGTTACCTCGGACTGGACAAGGGGCCCCAGCATTTT
NA	TRBJ1-2	NA	TRBV2	CASTREGHGYTF	TGTGCCAGCACGAGGGAGGGCCATGGCTACACCTTC
few	TRBJ1-2	NA	TRBV29-1	CSVVTGEHGYTF	TGCAGCGTTGTGACGGGGGAGCATGGCTACACCTTC
many	TRBJ1-5	NA	TRBV10-3	CAISESGAGNQPQHF	TGTGCCATCAGTGAAAGTGGGGCAGGCAATCAGCCCCAGCATTTT
many	TRBJ1-6	TRBD1	TRBV6-4	CASRAGQGANSPLHF	TGTGCCAGCAGAGCGGGACAGGGGGCCAATTCACCCCTCCACTTT
many	TRBJ1-4	TRBD1	TRBV25-1	CASSEWRTGDEKLFF	TGTGCCAGCAGTGAATGGAGGACAGGGGATGAAAAACTGTTTTTT
many	TRBJ1-4	NA	TRBV4-1	CASSQDGGAGNEKLFF	TGCGCCAGCAGCCAAGATGGGGGGGCAGGGAATGAAAAACTGTTTTTT
many	TRBJ1-2	NA	TRBV4-1	CASAREGSYYGYTF	TGCGCCAGCGCAAGGGAGGGAAGTTACTATGGCTACACCTTC
few	TRBJ1-1	NA	TRBV27	CASSLKGSYGAFF	TGTGCCAGCAGTTTAAAGGGCTCGTATGGGGCTTTCTTT
NA	TRBJ2-5	TRBD2	TRBV7-2	CASSLARLAGGPETQYF	TGTGCCAGCAGCTTAGCCCGACTTGCGGGAGGGCCGGAGACCCAGTACTTC
many	TRBJ2-2	NA	TRBV7-3	CASSFGGELFF	TGTGCCAGCAGCTTTGGCGGGGAGCTGTTTTTT
many	TRBJ2-7	NA	TRBV20-1	CSATSVSAYEQYF	TGCAGTGCTACTAGCGTCTCGGCCTACGAGCAGTACTTC
few	TRBJ2-3	NA	TRBV7-2	CASSLGLLEDTQYF	TGTGCCAGCAGCTTAGGTCTACTTGAGGATACGCAGTATTTT
many	TRBJ1-1	NA	TRBV19	CASSIAGTEAFF	TGTGCCAGTAGTATAGCGGGCACTGAAGCTTTCTTT
many	TRBJ2-7	TRBD2	TRBV20-1	CSARDPGGTGYEQYF	TGCAGTGCTAGAGATCCGGGAGGAACGGGTTACGAGCAGTACTTC
NA	TRBJ1-5	TRBD1	TRBV7-2	CASSSTGWGGQPQHF	TGTGCCAGCAGCTCGACAGGGTGGGGCGGTCAGCCCCAGCATTTT
NA	TRBJ2-7	NA	TRBV29-1	CSVVPGPEAEQYF	TGCAGCGTGGTACCGGGACCAGAGGCCGAGCAGTACTTC
NA	TRBJ1-5	NA	TRBV7-9	CASSLVANEQPQHF	TGTGCCAGCAGCTTAGTAGCGAACGAGCAGCCCCAGCATTTT
NA	TRBJ1-1	NA	TRBV30	CAWSVSTANTEAFF	TGTGCCTGGAGTGTCTCGACAGCGAACACTGAAGCTTTCTTT
once	TRBJ1-5	NA	TRBV20-1	CSARTSGYEHF	TGCAGTGCAAGGACTAGCGGGTACGAGCATTTT
many	TRBJ1-2	NA	TRBV12-3/TRBV12-4	CASSLRRDPGGYTF	TGTGCCAGCAGTTTGAGGCGGGACCCTGGGGGCTACACCTTC
many	TRBJ1-4	TRBD1	TRBV5-8	CASGQGANEKLFF	TGTGCCAGCGGACAGGGAGCTAATGAAAAACTGTTTTTT
many	TRBJ1-2	NA	TRBV7-2	CASSLTGGYTF	TGTGCCAGCAGCTTAACCGGTGGCTACACCTTC
few	TRBJ2-5	TRBD2	TRBV11-2	CASSLGPLAGAVETQYF	TGTGCCAGCAGCTTAGGTCCGCTAGCGGGGGCGGTGGAGACCCAGTACTTC
many	TRBJ2-5	TRBD2	TRBV10-3	CAISEPTGTSGKETQYF	TGTGCCATCAGTGAGCCGACCGGGACTAGCGGTAAAGAGACCCAGTACTTC
NA	TRBJ1-6	NA	TRBV7-8	CASSLALRAGIGSPLHF	TGTGCCAGCAGCTTAGCTCTTAGGGCAGGGATAGGTTCACCCCTCCACTTT
NA	TRBJ2-7	TRBD2	TRBV10-3	CAISEGGSLYEQYF	TGTGCCATCAGTGAGGGCGGGAGTCTCTACGAGCAGTACTTC
NA	TRBJ2-5	TRBD2	TRBV15	CATSSPSGSGTQYF	TGTGCCACCAGCAGTCCTAGCGGGAGTGGGACCCAGTACTTC
NA	TRBJ1-2	NA	TRBV15	CATSSLSEGGNYGYTF	TGTGCCACCAGCAGCTTGTCTGAGGGCGGGAACTATGGCTACACCTTC
many	TRBJ1-5	NA	TRBV6-8	CASTESYRPQHF	TGTGCCAGCACCGAGAGTTATCGGCCCCAGCATTTT
many	TRBJ2-5	NA	TRBV25-1	CASSEYGLQETQYF	TGTGCCAGCAGTGAATACGGATTACAAGAGACCCAGTACTTC
NA	TRBJ2-6	TRBD2	TRBV2	CASSGTSGRANVLTF	TGTGCCAGCAGCGGGACTAGCGGGAGGGCCAACGTCCTGACTTTC
many	TRBJ1-2	TRBD1	TRBV12-3/TRBV12-4	CASSFSGTGGGYTF	TGTGCCAGCAGTTTCTCCGGGACAGGGGGAGGCTACACCTTC
many	TRBJ1-5	NA	TRBV12-5	CASGSLRPQHF	TGTGCTAGTGGTTCCCTCCGGCCCCAGCATTTT
NA	TRBJ2-2	NA	TRBV7-9	CAHVRREHTGELFF	TGTGCCCACGTTAGGCGGGAACACACCGGGGAGCTGTTTTTT